Described below is a single T cell receptor beta chain sequence and its context. Its antigen is as yet unknown. Deletions cut 5 bases from V and 4 bases from J, with 11 bases between. The CDR3 is 13 amino acids. CDR1 is MNHEY and CDR2 is SMNVEV in the germline V gene (reference sequence). The data were taken from a study of beta chain features in type 1 diabetes. Expressed TCRB transcripts were sequenced after all isolated RNA was converted to cDNA. Assay used: immunoSEQ multiplex PCR; TCRdb lists only in-frame clones, some missing. The top ten hold roughly 0.014% of the sample, which has around 300,000 clones, roughly 9.6% seen once. General study findings and limits: More deletions and fewer insertions at VDJ junctions were found in patients with type 1 diabetes.

This clonotype was sampled from a woman in her twenties or thirties in good health. The material sequenced was naive CD4+ T cells from blood. J is TRBJ1-2 and V is TRBV27; maybe TRBD1 (5 bases). CDR3 region: CASSPDTLYGYTF. As DNA, the CDR3 is TGTGCCAGCAGTCCGGACACACTCTATGGCTACACCTTC.